These 16 T cell receptor beta chains were all obtained from the same sample, sequenced in a study of OX40 agonist ivuxolimab in advanced cancers. Libraries were prepared through the immunoSEQ multiplex PCR assay. TCRdb took this table from immuneACCESS and kept in-frame rearrangements with V and J called. Such tables lack part of the clones; where checked against another copy, unresolved V genes explain under half of the gap, and the rest is unexplained. Within this sample are over 85,000 clones, with around 84% of them counted one time only. Clones ranked in the top ten supply roughly 1.1% of the sample. The sample here was CD4+ or CD8+ T cells sorted from blood, taken in a trial of the OX40 agonist ivuxolimab. The receptors shown here come from an adult with an advanced solid tumor such as melanoma, head and neck, liver or kidney cancer.

The J gene is TRBJ2-6, the V gene TRBV15; perhaps TRBD2 as D (6 bases). Germline V gives CDR1 LNHNV, CDR2 YYDKDF (reference sequence). There are 16 residues in the CDR3. Trimming left V 5 bases short and J 0 bases short, with 11 bases between. The CDR3, as DNA: TGTGCCACCAGCGGAGGGTATACCTCTGGGGCCAACGTCCTGACTTTC. It specifies CATSGGYTSGANVLTF.

This sequence joins TRBV7-2 and TRBJ1-6, with 7 bases matching TRBD1. The V gene end was trimmed by 2 bases and the J gene end by 4 bases; junction bases not matched to a gene: 2. Germline values: CDR1 SGHTA, CDR2 FQGNSA. CDR3 length: 15 amino acids. The CDR3 protein is CASSLRGQYNSPLHF. DNA of the CDR3: TGTGCCAGCAGCTTAAGGGGACAGTATAATTCACCCCTCCACTTT.

This sequence joins TRBV10-3 and TRBJ1-6, with D possibly being TRBD1 (5 bases). CDR1 and CDR2 from the germline V gene are ENHRY and SYGVKD. The V end was cut by 4 bases, the J end by 10 bases, with 17 bases between. The CDR3 totals 15 residues. This CDR3 is CAISGVRGIQSPLHF. CDR3 DNA sequence: TGTGCCATCAGTGGCGTTCGGGGGATTCAGTCACCCCTCCACTTT.

The V gene is TRBV29-1, the J gene TRBJ2-1; 7 bases agree with TRBD1. V was clipped by 5 bases and J by 7 bases; unmatched bases: 2. The CDR3 has 11 amino acids. CDR1 is SQVTM, CDR2 ANQGSEA, per germline. The CDR3 spells CSVNRGNEQFF. CDR3 bases: TGCAGCGTTAACAGGGGTAATGAGCAGTTCTTC.

The rearrangement uses TRBV5-4 and TRBJ2-7; 8 bases fit TRBD1. CDR3 length equals 15 residues. Germline V gives CDR1 SGHNT, CDR2 YYREEE (reference sequence). V gave up 4 bases and J gave up 3 bases; unmatched junction bases: 9. As DNA, the CDR3 is TGTGCCAGCAGCACGGGGACAGGAGCTCGCTACGAGCAGTACTTC. Protein: CASSTGTGARYEQYF. The full variable domain, in which reference TRBV5-4 and TRBJ2-7 provide the parts outside the CDR3, is ETGVTQSPTHLIKTRGQQVTLRCSSQSGHNTVSWYQQALGQGPQFIFQYYREEENGRGNFPPRFSGLQFPNYSSELNVNALELDDSALYLCASSTGTGARYEQYFGPGTRLTVT.

The gene calls are TRBV10-3 and TRBJ2-1; the match to TRBD2 covers 12 bases. CDR3 length: 16 residues. Trimming at V came to 4 bases and at J to 0 bases, leaving 1 base not matched to a gene. Germline-derived CDR1 and CDR2 are ENHRY and SYGVKD. This chain's CDR3 is CAISGLAGVSYNEQFF. DNA of the CDR3: TGTGCCATCAGTGGACTAGCGGGGGTCTCCTACAATGAGCAGTTCTTC.

V usage is TRBV27 and J usage is TRBJ2-4; tentatively, D is TRBD1 (6 bases). Trimming took off 3 bases at V and 5 bases at J, with 11 bases between the two ends. The germline V gene has CDR1 MNHEY and CDR2 SMNVEV (reference sequence). The CDR3 contains 14 residues. CDR3 nucleotides: TGTGCCAGCAGTTTTAGGGACACGGAAAACATTCAGTACTTC. This gives the protein CASSFRDTENIQYF.

The chain recombines TRBV5-1 with TRBJ1-4; the match to TRBD1 covers 11 bases. After removal of 4 bases from V and 3 bases from J, the junction contained 5 bases not matched to a gene. Germline CDR1 SGHRS, CDR2 YFSETQ. The CDR3 is made up of 16 amino acids. Written as DNA, the CDR3 is TGCGCCAGCAGCGGAGGACAGGGGGCTTCTAATGAAAAACTGTTTTTT. Its translation is CASSGGQGASNEKLFF.

V is TRBV7-2 and J is TRBJ1-5; D is uncertain. The CDR3 has 15 residues. Looked up from germline, CDR1 is SGHTA and CDR2 is FQGNSA. V was pared by 1 base and J by 6 bases, with 13 bases between. The CDR3 sequence: CASSLDGQLFQPQHF. CDR3 bases: TGTGCCAGCAGCTTAGATGGCCAGCTATTTCAGCCCCAGCATTTT. The complete variable domain, with remaining parts taken from reference TRBV7-2 and TRBJ1-5, reads GAGVSQSPSNKVTEKGKDVELRCDPISGHTALYWYRQSLGQGLEFLIYFQGNSAPDKSGLPSDRFSAERTGGSVSTLTIQRTQQEDSAVYLCASSLDGQLFQPQHFGDGTRLSIL.

The genes are TRBV5-1 and TRBJ2-5, with TRBD1 matching over 8 bases. The junction had 11 bases not matched to a gene; V was cut back by 4 bases and J by 3 bases. The germline gives CDR1 SGHRS, CDR2 YFSETQ. The CDR3 is 16 residues long. The CDR3 loop reads CASSQRGTGWEETQYF. DNA for the CDR3: TGCGCCAGCAGCCAACGTGGGACAGGCTGGGAAGAGACCCAGTACTTC.

The J gene is TRBJ1-5, the V gene TRBV30; 7 bases map to TRBD1. Germline-derived CDR1 and CDR2 are GTSNPN and SVGIG (reference sequence). Trimming cost V 0 bases and J 5 bases; bases outside gene matches: 10. The CDR3 is made up of 16 amino acids. Here the CDR3 DNA reads TGTGCCTGGAGTGTACAGGGGCAAGAGAGGTATCAGCCCCAGCATTTT. Translating it yields CAWSVQGQERYQPQHF.

The chain has TRBV19 and TRBJ1-2, with D perhaps matching TRBD1 (5 bases). CDR3 length: 13 residues. Trimming removed 7 bases at V and 4 bases at J, with 13 bases between. The germline V gene encodes CDR1 LNHDA and CDR2 SQIVND (reference sequence). In DNA form, the CDR3 reads TGTGCCAGTAATCACAGGTTGGGCTATGGCTACACCTTC. This codes for CASNHRLGYGYTF. Based on the CDR3 plus reference TRBV19 and TRBJ1-2, the full variable domain is DGGITQSPKYLFRKEGQNVTLSCEQNLNHDAMYWYRQDPGQGLRLIYYSQIVNDFQKGDIAEGYSVSREKKESFPLTVTSAQKNPTAFYLCASNHRLGYGYTFGSGTRLTVV.

Details on this clone: This specimen includes other DNA sequences encoding the same CDR3. The chain joins TRBV10-3 to TRBJ2-7; D gene ambiguous. This CDR3 region has 13 residues. Between the trimmed V and J ends, which lost 10 bases and 1 base, there was a span of 14 bases. In germline, CDR1 is ENHRY, CDR2 SYGVKD. The CDR3 DNA sequence: TGTGCCACTAGTCCCCCGCAGTCCTACGAGCAGTACTTC. This codes for CATSPPQSYEQYF.

The chain links TRBV7-9 to TRBJ1-2, with D uncertain. V shed 5 bases and J shed 8 bases, with 15 bases lying between them. From germline, CDR1 is SEHNR and CDR2 FQNEAQ (reference sequence). This CDR3 comprises 13 residues. The CDR3 DNA follows: TGTGCCAGCAGCCCCCCCCGGCCGCGGGGCTACACCTTC. Translation: CASSPPRPRGYTF.

Comments on this clone: This sample includes further DNA sequences coding for the same CDR3. The gene calls are TRBV7-9 and TRBJ1-1; 8 nucleotides agree with TRBD1. From germline, CDR1 is SEHNR and CDR2 FQNEAQ (reference sequence). The J segment lost 3 bases and the V segment lost 5 bases, leaving 2 bases of the junction unmatched. The CDR3 sequence is 13 residues long. The chain's CDR3 is CASSLQGDTEAFF. The CDR3 DNA is TGTGCCAGCAGCCTACAGGGGGACACTGAAGCTTTCTTT.

The CDR3 nucleotides are TGTGCCAGCAGTTACTCAGCGGGGGCGATTAGCGGAGAGCAGTTCTTC. It encodes CASSYSAGAISGEQFF. The rearrangement links TRBV6-5 to TRBJ2-1; TRBD2 matches at 8 bases. V was pared by 0 bases and J by 10 bases, with 11 bases of the junction left unmatched. The germline V gene has CDR1 MNHEY and CDR2 SVGAGI. The CDR3 runs to 16 residues.